Following are 14 T cell receptor beta chains from one sample sequenced in a study of blood T cell repertoires in COVID-19 (dated by TCRdb to between 2020 and 2021). Libraries were prepared through the immunoSEQ multiplex PCR assay. Drawn from immuneACCESS, this table holds only the in-frame rearrangements with V and J called that TCRdb kept. Clones are partly lost; checked studies trace under half to an unresolved V gene and leave the rest unexplained. In all, the sample holds approximately 25,000 clones, and roughly 89% of those were seen once. The biggest ten clones account for 1.7% of the sample. The sequenced sample consisted of peripheral blood. The source of these receptors is a woman in her fifties or sixties with active COVID-19.

V usage is TRBV3-1 (or the pseudogene TRBV3-2) and J usage is TRBJ1-6, with D hard to call. The length of the CDR3 is 18 residues. V dropped 5 bases and J dropped 5 bases, with 22 bases sitting between them. In germline, CDR1 is LGHDT, CDR2 YNNKEL (reference sequence). CDR3 coding DNA: TGTGCCAGCAGCAAGATCGATCCCATTATACATCATAATTCACCCCTCCACTTT. Translated, it gives CASSKIDPIIHHNSPLHF.

The rearrangement joins TRBV6-5 to TRBJ2-7, with D perhaps TRBD1 (6 bases). Trimming pared 0 bases from V and 3 bases from J, leaving 15 bases between. Germline lookup yields CDR1 MNHEY and CDR2 SVGAGI. There are 16 residues in the CDR3. The CDR3 sequence: CASSYSRGHGFYEQYF. The CDR3 DNA follows: TGTGCCAGCAGTTACTCACGGGGACACGGGTTCTACGAGCAGTACTTC.

V gene TRBV29-1 combines with J gene TRBJ2-1; 7 bases map to TRBD1. Germline V lookup: CDR1 SQVTM, CDR2 ANQGSEA. Germline trimming cut 5 bases from V and 9 bases from J; bases unmatched to any gene: 4. The length of the CDR3 is 11 residues. The CDR3 here is CSVLGQVEQFF. The CDR3 coding sequence is TGCAGCGTTTTAGGACAGGTTGAGCAGTTCTTC.

The rearrangement joins TRBV18 to TRBJ2-2; D unclear. V was pared by 6 bases and J by 3 bases, with 17 bases between. From germline, CDR1 is KGHSH and CDR2 LQKENI. This CDR3 contains 16 residues. In DNA form, the CDR3 reads TGTGCCAGCTCCCTCGTGATAGCTGGTGACACCGGGGAGCTGTTTTTT. Its protein product is CASSLVIAGDTGELFF.

The CDR3 DNA reads TGTGCCAGCAGCTCCCCATTGACAGGGGAATATGGCTACACCTTC. This sequence encodes CASSSPLTGEYGYTF. The chain recombines TRBV7-6 with TRBJ1-2, with 8 bases lining up with TRBD1. Trimming at V came to 4 bases and at J to 5 bases, leaving 9 bases not matched to a gene. The CDR3 runs 15 residues. Germline assignment: CDR1 SGHVS and CDR2 FNYEAQ.

The chain joins TRBV5-5 to TRBJ2-7, with D maybe TRBD1 (6 bases). V lost 4 bases and J 2 bases, leaving 13 bases between the germline ends. Germline V lookup: CDR1 SGHKS, CDR2 YYEKEE (reference sequence). CDR3 size: 14 residues. CDR3 sequence (DNA): TGTGCCAGCAGCCTGATGGGGGCCACCTACGAGCAGTACTTC. This codes for CASSLMGATYEQYF.

This chain connects TRBV11-2 to TRBJ2-7, with a tentative D call TRBD1 (7 bases). From germline, CDR1 is SGHAT and CDR2 FQNNGV. The CDR3 runs to 15 residues. Trimming cost V 5 bases and J 2 bases, with 16 bases left between them. CDR3 in amino acids: CASSPSGGTAYEQYF. The CDR3 DNA follows: TGTGCCAGCAGCCCCTCCGGCGGGACAGCCTACGAGCAGTACTTC.

The rearrangement uses TRBV7-9 and TRBJ2-2; 8 bases agree with TRBD2. Germline V gene lookup returns CDR1 SEHNR and CDR2 FQNEAQ (reference sequence). The V and J ends lost 1 base and 6 bases, in that order; junction bases with no gene match: 1. This CDR3 spans 14 amino acids. The CDR3 reads CASSLVAGSGELFF. The CDR3 DNA follows: TGTGCCAGCAGCTTAGTAGCGGGGTCCGGGGAGCTGTTTTTT.

The V and J genes are TRBV7-2 and TRBJ2-7, with 8 bases that match TRBD1. Germline CDR1 reads SGHTA; CDR2 reads FQGNSA. The CDR3 has 17 amino acids. Trimming at V came to 1 base and at J to 0 bases, leaving 8 bases not matched to a gene. In DNA form, the CDR3 reads TGTGCCAGCAGCTTAGGGACAGGGTATCCAGGCTCCTACGAGCAGTACTTC. It yields the protein CASSLGTGYPGSYEQYF.

The gene calls are TRBV9 and TRBJ2-1, with a tentative D call TRBD2 (6 bases). The CDR3 contains 18 residues. CDR1 is SGDLS, CDR2 YYNGEE, per germline. V was cut by 6 bases and J by 6 bases, with 28 bases left in between. DNA for the CDR3: TGTGCCAGCAACCCCAGGGAATTGAGGTACGAGGAGGGCAATGAGCAGTTCTTC. Translation gives CASNPRELRYEEGNEQFF.

The rearrangement links TRBV5-4 to TRBJ1-1; 10 bases align to TRBD1. CDR1 is SGHNT, CDR2 YYREEE, per germline (reference sequence). With V trimmed by 4 bases and J by 7 bases, 10 bases remained unmatched. The CDR3 sequence is 15 residues long. CDR3 region: CASSPPETGGGEAFF. The CDR3 nucleotides are TGTGCCAGCAGCCCCCCCGAGACAGGGGGCGGTGAAGCTTTCTTT.

V gene TRBV11-1 combines with J gene TRBJ2-1, with D maybe TRBD2 (6 bases). The V end lost 9 bases, the J end lost 4 bases, and 13 bases lay between the germline ends. CDR3 size: 13 residues. Looked up from germline, CDR1 is SGHAT and CDR2 is FQDESV (reference sequence). The CDR3 region has the DNA TGTGCCAGTCGACTAGTCGGTTACAATGAGCAGTTCTTC. It translates to CASRLVGYNEQFF.

The rearrangement joins TRBV10-1 to TRBJ2-5, with a possible D match to TRBD1 (5 bases). Germline V gene lookup returns CDR1 WNHNN and CDR2 SYGVQD (reference sequence). This CDR3 region has 17 residues. Trimming stripped 0 bases from V and 2 bases from J, with 16 bases between. The CDR3, as DNA: TGCGCCAGCAGTGAGTCTGCTCCAGGGATTGGTCAAGAGACCCAGTACTTC. Protein: CASSESAPGIGQETQYF.

This chain links TRBV7-9 with TRBJ2-7; 9 positions agree with TRBD2. The CDR3 has 14 residues. Germline V gene sequence: CDR1 SEHNR, CDR2 FQNEAQ (reference sequence). Losses at the gene ends were 1 base for V and 5 bases for J; bases not matched to a gene: 3. The CDR3 DNA is TGTGCCAGCAGCTTAGTAGCGGGAGTCCACGAGCAGTACTTC. This gives the protein CASSLVAGVHEQYF. Complete variable domain (other parts from reference TRBV7-9 and TRBJ2-7): DTGVSQNPRHKITKRGQNVTFRCDPISEHNRLYWYRQTLGQGPEFLTYFQNEAQLEKSRLLSDRFSAERPKGSFSTLEIQRTEQGDSAMYLCASSLVAGVHEQYFGPGTRLTVT.